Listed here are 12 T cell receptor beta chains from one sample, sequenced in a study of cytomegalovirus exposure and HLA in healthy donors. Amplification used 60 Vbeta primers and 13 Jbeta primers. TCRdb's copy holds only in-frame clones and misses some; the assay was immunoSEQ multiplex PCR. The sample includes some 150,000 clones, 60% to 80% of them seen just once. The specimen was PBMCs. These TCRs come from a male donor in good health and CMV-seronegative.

CDR3 region: CASSIGPSGRFGPDTQYF. CDR3 bases: TGTGCCAGTAGTATTGGGCCTAGCGGGAGGTTTGGCCCAGATACGCAGTATTTT. The chain joins TRBV19 to TRBJ2-3; 11 nucleotides match TRBD2. The junction had 12 bases not matched to a gene; V was cut back by 3 bases and J by 4 bases. CDR1 is LNHDA, CDR2 SQIVND, per germline (reference sequence). There are 18 residues in the CDR3.

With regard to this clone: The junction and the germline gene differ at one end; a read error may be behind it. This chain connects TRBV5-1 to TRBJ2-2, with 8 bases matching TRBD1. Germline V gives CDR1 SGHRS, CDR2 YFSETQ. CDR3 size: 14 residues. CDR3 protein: CASSLQGAGGELLF. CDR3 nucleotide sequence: TGCGCCAGCAGCTTGCAGGGGGCCGGCGGGGAGCTGCTTTTT.

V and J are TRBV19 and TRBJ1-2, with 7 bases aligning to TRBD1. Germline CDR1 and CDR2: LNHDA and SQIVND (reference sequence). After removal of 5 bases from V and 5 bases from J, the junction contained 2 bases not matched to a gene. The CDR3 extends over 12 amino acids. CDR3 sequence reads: CASSEGAYGYTF. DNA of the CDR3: TGTGCCAGTAGTGAGGGGGCATATGGCTACACCTTC. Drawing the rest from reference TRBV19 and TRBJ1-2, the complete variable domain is DGGITQSPKYLFRKEGQNVTLSCEQNLNHDAMYWYRQDPGQGLRLIYYSQIVNDFQKGDIAEGYSVSREKKESFPLTVTSAQKNPTAFYLCASSEGAYGYTFGSGTRLTVV.

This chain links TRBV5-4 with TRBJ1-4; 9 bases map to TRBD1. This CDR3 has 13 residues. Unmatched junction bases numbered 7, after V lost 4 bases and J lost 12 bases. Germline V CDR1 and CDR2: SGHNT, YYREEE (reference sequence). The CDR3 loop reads CASSVSRTGELFF. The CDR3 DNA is TGTGCCAGCAGCGTCTCCAGGACAGGGGAACTGTTTTTT.

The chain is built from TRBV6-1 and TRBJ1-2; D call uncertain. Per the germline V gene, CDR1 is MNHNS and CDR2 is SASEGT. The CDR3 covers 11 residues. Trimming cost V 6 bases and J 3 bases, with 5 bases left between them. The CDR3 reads CASSPDYGYTF. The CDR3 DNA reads TGTGCCAGCAGCCCCGACTATGGCTACACCTTC.

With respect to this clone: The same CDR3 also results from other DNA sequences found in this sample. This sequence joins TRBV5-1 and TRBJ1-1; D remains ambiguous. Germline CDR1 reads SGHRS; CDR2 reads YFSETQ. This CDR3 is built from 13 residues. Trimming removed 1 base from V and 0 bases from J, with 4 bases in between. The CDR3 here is CASSLTVNTEAFF. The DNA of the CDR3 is TGCGCCAGCAGCTTGACAGTGAACACTGAAGCTTTCTTT.

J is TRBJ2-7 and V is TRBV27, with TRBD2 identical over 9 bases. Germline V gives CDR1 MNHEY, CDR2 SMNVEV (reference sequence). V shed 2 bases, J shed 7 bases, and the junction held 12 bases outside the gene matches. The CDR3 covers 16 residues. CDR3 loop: CASSLEGAASGDEQYF. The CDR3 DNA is TGTGCCAGCAGTTTAGAAGGGGCCGCTAGCGGGGATGAGCAGTACTTC.

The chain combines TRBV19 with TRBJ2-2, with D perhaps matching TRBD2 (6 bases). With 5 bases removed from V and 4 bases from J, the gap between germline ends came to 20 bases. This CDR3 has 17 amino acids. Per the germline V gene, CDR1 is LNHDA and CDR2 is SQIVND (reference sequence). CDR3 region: CASSVAGLRSLTGELFF. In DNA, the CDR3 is TGTGCCAGTAGTGTCGCGGGACTCCGGTCGCTCACCGGGGAGCTGTTTTTT.

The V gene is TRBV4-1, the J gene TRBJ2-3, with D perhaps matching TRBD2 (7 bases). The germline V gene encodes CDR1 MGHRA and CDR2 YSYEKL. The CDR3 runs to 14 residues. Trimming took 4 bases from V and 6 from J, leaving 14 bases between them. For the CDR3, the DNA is TGCGCCAGCAGCCTTGGGGGGGCCGTGGATACGCAGTATTTT. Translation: CASSLGGAVDTQYF.

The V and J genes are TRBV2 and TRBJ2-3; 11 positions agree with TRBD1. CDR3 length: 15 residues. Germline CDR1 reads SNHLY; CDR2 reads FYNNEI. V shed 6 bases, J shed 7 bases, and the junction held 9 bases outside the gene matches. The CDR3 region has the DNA TGTGCCAGCAGGTCCGGGACAGGGGGACGGAATACGCAGTATTTT. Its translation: CASRSGTGGRNTQYF.

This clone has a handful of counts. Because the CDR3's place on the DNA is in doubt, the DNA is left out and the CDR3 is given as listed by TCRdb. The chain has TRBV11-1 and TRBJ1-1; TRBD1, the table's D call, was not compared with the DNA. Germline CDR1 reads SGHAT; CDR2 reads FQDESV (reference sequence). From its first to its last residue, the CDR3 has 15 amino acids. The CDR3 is CASSSSDRGNTEAFF.

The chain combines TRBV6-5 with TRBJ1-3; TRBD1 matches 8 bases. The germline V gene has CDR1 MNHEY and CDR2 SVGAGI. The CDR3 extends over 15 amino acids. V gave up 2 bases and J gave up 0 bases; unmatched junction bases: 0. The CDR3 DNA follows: TGTGCCAGCAGTTACACAGGGGGCTCTGGAAACACCATATATTTT. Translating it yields CASSYTGGSGNTIYF.